This T cell receptor beta chain came from a study of blood T cell repertoires in COVID-19. Study-wide background: PBMCs, B-cell-depleted T cells, or T cells were the source of the cDNA or gDNA that made up the material.

Authors' analysis steps: Counts of nucleated cells, estimated from reference gene primer amplification, were obtained. The protocol was immunoSEQ multiplex PCR, while the TCRdb copy is restricted to in-frame clones and leaves out a portion. That table gives V, J and clone size, and the DNA gave D and trimming. The sample lists about 150,000 clones; 65% to 85% were seen once. The specimen was peripheral blood. The TCR was taken from a man aged 25-45 years with COVID-19, enrolled during active disease.

As DNA, the CDR3 is TGTGCCCGGGGGGACGAGACCCAGTACTTC. This gives the protein CARGDETQYF. The V gene is TRBV2, the J gene TRBJ2-5, with 7 bases that match TRBD2. This CDR3 region has 10 residues. The V segment lost 11 bases and the J segment 5 bases; nucleotides outside the gene matches: 2. Germline V gene lookup returns CDR1 SNHLY and CDR2 FYNNEI.